What follows are 4 T cell receptor beta chains derived from one specimen sequenced in a study of blood T cell repertoires in COVID-19. Repertoires were generated with immunoSEQ multiplex PCR, while TCRdb's copy carries only in-frame clones and drops some. Of more than 85,000 clones listed, around nine tenths are singletons. The sample comprised peripheral blood. These TCRs come from a man between 70 and 80 years old with acute or convalescent COVID-19.

This chain uses TRBV28 with TRBJ1-1; D remains ambiguous. V dropped 6 bases and J dropped 2 bases, with 10 bases sitting between them. In germline, CDR1 is MDHEN, CDR2 SYDVKM. This CDR3 has 13 residues. In DNA, the CDR3 is TGTGCCAGCAGACTTATCCATAACACTGAAGCTTTCTTT. Protein product: CASRLIHNTEAFF.

This clone was seen once. The chain links TRBV6-6 to TRBJ1-5, with a weak D call TRBD1 (6 bases). The CDR3 length is 14 residues. Between the trimmed V and J ends, which lost 0 bases and 4 bases, there was a span of 7 bases. CDR1 and CDR2 (germline): MNHNY, SVGAGI (reference sequence). DNA for the CDR3: TGTGCCAGCAGTTACTCAACAGGGAATCAGCCCCAGCATTTT. Its protein product is CASSYSTGNQPQHF.

The CDR3 DNA follows: TGTGCCAGCCCCCGGCTAGACCAAGAGACCCAGTACTTC. Translating it yields CASPRLDQETQYF. V and J are TRBV6-9 and TRBJ2-5; D remains ambiguous. V dropped 8 bases and J dropped 0 bases, with 10 bases sitting between them. Germline CDR1 is MNHGY and CDR2 is SVAAGI. This CDR3 is 13 amino acids long.

V and J are TRBV4-1 and TRBJ1-6; 7 bases line up with TRBD1. Looked up from germline, CDR1 is MGHRA and CDR2 is YSYEKL. This CDR3 has 15 amino acids. V trimming: 0 bases; J trimming: 10 bases; junction bases outside the gene matches: 6. CDR3 coding DNA: TGCGCCAGCAGCCAAGAGGATCCAGGGGGATCACCCCTCCACTTT. It is translated as CASSQEDPGGSPLHF.